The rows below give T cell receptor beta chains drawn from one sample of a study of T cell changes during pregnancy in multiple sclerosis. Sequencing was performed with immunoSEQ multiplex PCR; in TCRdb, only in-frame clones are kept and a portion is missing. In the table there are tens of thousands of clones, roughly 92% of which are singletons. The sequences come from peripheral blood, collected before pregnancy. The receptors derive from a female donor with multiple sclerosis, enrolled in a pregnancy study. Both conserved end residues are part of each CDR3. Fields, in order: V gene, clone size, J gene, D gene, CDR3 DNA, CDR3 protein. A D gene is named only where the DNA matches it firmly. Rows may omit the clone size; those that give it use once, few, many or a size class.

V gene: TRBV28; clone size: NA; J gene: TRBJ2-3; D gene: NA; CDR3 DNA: TGTGCCAGCAGTTTTGACAGGGAGGTAACAGATACGCAGTATTTT; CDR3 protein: CASSFDREVTDTQYF
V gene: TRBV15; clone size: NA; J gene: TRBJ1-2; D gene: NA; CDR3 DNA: TGTGCCACCAGCAGAGGGGAGGGGGTTCTTGGCTACACCTTC; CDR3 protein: CATSRGEGVLGYTF
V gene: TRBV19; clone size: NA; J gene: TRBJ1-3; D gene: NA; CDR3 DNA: TGTGCCAGTAGTATCACTGGAAACACCATATATTTT; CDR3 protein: CASSITGNTIYF
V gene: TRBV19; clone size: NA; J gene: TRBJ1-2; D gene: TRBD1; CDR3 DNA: TGTGCCAGTAGTGCGGACAGGGCCCGCTACACCTTC; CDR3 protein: CASSADRARYTF
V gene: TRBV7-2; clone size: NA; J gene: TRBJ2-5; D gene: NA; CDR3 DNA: TGTGCCAGCAGCCCCGGACACAGAGAGACCCAGTACTTC; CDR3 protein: CASSPGHRETQYF
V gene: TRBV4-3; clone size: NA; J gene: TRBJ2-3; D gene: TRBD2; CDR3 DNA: TGCGCCAGCAGCCGAGGGGAGGGGATCACAGATACGCAGTATTTT; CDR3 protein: CASSRGEGITDTQYF
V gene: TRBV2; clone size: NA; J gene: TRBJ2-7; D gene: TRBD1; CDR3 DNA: TGTGCCAGCAGGGGGTCCGGGACAGGGTCGCTGGAGCAGTACTTC; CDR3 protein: CASRGSGTGSLEQYF
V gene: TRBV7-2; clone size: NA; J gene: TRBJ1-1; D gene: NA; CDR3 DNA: TGTGCCAGCAGCTCCAGACAGCCGAACACTGAAGCTTTCTTT; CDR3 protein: CASSSRQPNTEAFF
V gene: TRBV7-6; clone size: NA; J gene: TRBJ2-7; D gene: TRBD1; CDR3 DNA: TGTGCCAGCAGCCGCCGGGACAGCCCTAACTACGAGCAGTACTTC; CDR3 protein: CASSRRDSPNYEQYF
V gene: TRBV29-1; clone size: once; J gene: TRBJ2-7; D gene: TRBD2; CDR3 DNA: TGCAGCGTTGCCGGCGGGAGCTCCTACGAGCAGTACTTC; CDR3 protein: CSVAGGSSYEQYF
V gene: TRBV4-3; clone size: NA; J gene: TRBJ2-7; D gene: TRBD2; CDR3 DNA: TGCGCCAGCAGCCAAGGTTGGACTAGCGGGAGTTACGAGCAGTACTTC; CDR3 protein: CASSQGWTSGSYEQYF
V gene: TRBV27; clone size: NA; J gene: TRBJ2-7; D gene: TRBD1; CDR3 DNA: TGTGCCAGCAGCACCAGGCGGACAGGGAGATACGAGCAGTACTTC; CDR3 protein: CASSTRRTGRYEQYF
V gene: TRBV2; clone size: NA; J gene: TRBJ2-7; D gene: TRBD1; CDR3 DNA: TGTGCCAGCAGTGAAGCGCCGGGACAGATCTACGAGCAGTACTTC; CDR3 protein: CASSEAPGQIYEQYF
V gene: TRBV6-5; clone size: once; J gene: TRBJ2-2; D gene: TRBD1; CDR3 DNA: TGTGCCAGCAGTTACCCGGGACAGGGTGTGGAGCTGTTTTTT; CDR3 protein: CASSYPGQGVELFF
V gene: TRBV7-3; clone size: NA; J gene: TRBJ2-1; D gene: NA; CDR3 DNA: TGTGCCAGCAGCTTAACGGCTAGCGCTCGAGAGCAGTTCTTC; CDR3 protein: CASSLTASAREQFF
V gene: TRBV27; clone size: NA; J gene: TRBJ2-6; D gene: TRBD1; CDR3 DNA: TGTGCCAGCAGCTCACGTGCTCCGGGACAGGGAAGCTCTGGGGCCAACGTCCTGACTTTC; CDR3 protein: CASSSRAPGQGSSGANVLTF
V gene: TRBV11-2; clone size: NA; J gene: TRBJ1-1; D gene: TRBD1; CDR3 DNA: TGTGCCAGCAGCTTAGTGGCAAGGACAGGGGTGAACACTGAAGCTTTCTTT; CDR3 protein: CASSLVARTGVNTEAFF
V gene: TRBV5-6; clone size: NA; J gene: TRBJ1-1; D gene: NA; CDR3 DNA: TGTGCCAGCAGCTTGCCTACGGTGAACACTGAAGCTTTCTTT; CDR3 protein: CASSLPTVNTEAFF
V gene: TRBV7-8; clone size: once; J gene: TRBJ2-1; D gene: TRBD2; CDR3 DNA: TGTGCCAGCAGCTTATGGATAGCGGGAGTTATTAATGAGCAGTTCTTC; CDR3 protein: CASSLWIAGVINEQFF
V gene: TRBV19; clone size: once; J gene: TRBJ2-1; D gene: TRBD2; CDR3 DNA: TGTGCCAGTAGTAGATTGGGGGGGGAGGGCCGGGATGAGCAGTTCTTC; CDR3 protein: CASSRLGGEGRDEQFF
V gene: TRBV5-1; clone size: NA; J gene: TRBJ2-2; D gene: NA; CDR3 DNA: TGCGCCAGCAGCCGCCTCGGGGGCACCGGGGAGCTGTTTTTT; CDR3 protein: CASSRLGGTGELFF
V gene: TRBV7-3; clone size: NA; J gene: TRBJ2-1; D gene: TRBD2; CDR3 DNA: TGTGCCAGCAGCCTGGGACTAGCGGGAGTCGAAGAGCAGTTCTTC; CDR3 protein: CASSLGLAGVEEQFF
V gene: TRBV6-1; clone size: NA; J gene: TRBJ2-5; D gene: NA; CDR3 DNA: TGTGCCAGCAGAAGCTTACAGGGTTTGATGGAGACCCAGTACTTC; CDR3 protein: CASRSLQGLMETQYF
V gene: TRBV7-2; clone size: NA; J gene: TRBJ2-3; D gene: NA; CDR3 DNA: TGTGCCAGCAGCTTAGCGAGGGCAGATACGCAGTATTTT; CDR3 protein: CASSLARADTQYF
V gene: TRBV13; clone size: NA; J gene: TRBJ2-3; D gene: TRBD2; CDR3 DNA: TGTGCCAGCAGCCGACTAGCGGGAGGGGGTGGCACAGATACGCAGTATTTT; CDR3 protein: CASSRLAGGGGTDTQYF
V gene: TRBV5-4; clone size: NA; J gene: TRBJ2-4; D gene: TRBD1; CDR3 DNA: TGTGCCAGCAGCCGGGGGACGACGGACAGGGGAGCCAAAAACATTCAGTACTTC; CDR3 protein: CASSRGTTDRGAKNIQYF
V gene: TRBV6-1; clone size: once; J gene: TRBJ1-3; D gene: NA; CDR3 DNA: TGTGCCAGCAGTGGACCCATAGCCACGGGAAACACCATATATTTT; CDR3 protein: CASSGPIATGNTIYF
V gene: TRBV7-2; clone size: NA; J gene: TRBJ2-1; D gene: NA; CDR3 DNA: TGTGCCAGCAGCTTAATAGTGGGAGTATTGAATGAGCAGTTCTTC; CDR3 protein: CASSLIVGVLNEQFF
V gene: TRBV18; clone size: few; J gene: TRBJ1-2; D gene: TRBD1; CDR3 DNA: TGTGCCAGCTCCCTGGGACAGGGCCGCGGCTACACCTTC; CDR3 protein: CASSLGQGRGYTF
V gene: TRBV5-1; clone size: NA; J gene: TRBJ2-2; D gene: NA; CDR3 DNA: TGCGCCAGCAGCTTGGTTCCGGGGACGAACACCGGGGAGCTGTTTTTT; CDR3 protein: CASSLVPGTNTGELFF
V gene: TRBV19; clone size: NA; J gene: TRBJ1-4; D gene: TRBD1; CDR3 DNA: TGTGCCAGTAGTATCTCGACAGGGTTTAATGAAAAACTGTTTTTT; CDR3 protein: CASSISTGFNEKLFF
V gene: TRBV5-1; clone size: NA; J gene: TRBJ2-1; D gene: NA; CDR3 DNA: TGCGCCAGCAGCTTGGGAGGGGGTGAGAGAAAGTACAATGAGCAGTTCTTC; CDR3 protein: CASSLGGGERKYNEQFF
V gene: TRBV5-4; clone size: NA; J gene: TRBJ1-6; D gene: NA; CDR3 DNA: TGTGCCAGCAGCTTGGACCAGGGCCCCCAGGGATCACCCCTCCACTTT; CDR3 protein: CASSLDQGPQGSPLHF
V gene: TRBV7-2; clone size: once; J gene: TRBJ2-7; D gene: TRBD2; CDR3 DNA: TGTGCCAGCAGCTTAGCGGCCGGGGGGATTCTAAATTCCTACGAGCAGTACTTC; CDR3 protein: CASSLAAGGILNSYEQYF
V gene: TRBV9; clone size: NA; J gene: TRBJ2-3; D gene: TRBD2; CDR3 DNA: TGTGCCAGCAGCGCCGAAACTAGCGGAGCCACAGATACGCAGTATTTT; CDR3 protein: CASSAETSGATDTQYF
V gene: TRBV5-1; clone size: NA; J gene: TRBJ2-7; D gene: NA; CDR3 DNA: TGCGCCAGCAGCTTGTGGGGGGGGCAGGGCTACGAGCAGTACTTC; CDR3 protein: CASSLWGGQGYEQYF
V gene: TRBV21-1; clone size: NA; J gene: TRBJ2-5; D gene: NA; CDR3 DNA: TGTGCCAGCAGCAGGTTCCGGGACAGGACCCTGTCCGTGGACCCACCTTACCAAGAGACCCAGTACTTC; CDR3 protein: CASSRFRDRTLSVDPPYQETQYF
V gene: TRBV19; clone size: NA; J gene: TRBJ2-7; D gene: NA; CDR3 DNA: TGTGCCAGTAGTAGCCCAGGCTACGAGCAGTACTTC; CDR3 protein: CASSSPGYEQYF
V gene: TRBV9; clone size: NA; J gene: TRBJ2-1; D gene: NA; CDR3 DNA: TGTGCCAGCAGCGTAGTTGGCGGAGACTCCAATGAGCAGTTCTTC; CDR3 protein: CASSVVGGDSNEQFF
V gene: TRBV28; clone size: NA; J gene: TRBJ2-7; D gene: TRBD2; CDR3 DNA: TGTGCCAGCAGTTTTAGCGGGAGGATGGCTACGAGGGAGCAGTACTTC; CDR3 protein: CASSFSGRMATREQYF
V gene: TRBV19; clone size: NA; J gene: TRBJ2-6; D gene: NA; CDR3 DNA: TGTGCCAGTATAGCCCGGCAGGGGTCTGGGGCCAACGTCCTGACTTTC; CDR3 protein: CASIARQGSGANVLTF
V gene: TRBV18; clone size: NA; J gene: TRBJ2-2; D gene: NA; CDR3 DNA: TGTGCCAGCTCACCAGGGCAGTTCAATACCGGGGAGCTGTTTTTT; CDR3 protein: CASSPGQFNTGELFF
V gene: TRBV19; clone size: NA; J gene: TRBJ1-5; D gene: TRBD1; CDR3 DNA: TGTGCCAGTAGTTACCTGTCCGGGACAGGAGGTCAGCCCCAGCATTTT; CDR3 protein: CASSYLSGTGGQPQHF
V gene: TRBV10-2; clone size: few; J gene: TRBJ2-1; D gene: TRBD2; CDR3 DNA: TGCGCCAGCAGTGACCCGGGACTAGCGGGAAATGAGCAGTTCTTC; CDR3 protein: CASSDPGLAGNEQFF
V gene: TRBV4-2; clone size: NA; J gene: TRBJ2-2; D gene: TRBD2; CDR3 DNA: TGTGCCAGCAGCCAACGCGGACTAGCGGACACCGGGGAGCTGTTTTTT; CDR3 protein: CASSQRGLADTGELFF
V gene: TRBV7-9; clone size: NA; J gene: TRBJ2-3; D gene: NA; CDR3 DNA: TGTGCCAGCAGCGAGGACTTTTTGGGTGGGCAGTATTTT; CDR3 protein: CASSEDFLGGQYF
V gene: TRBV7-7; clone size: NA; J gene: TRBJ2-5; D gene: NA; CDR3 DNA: TGTGCTAGCAGCCTTAGTGGGGCGCGAGAGACCCAGTACTTC; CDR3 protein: CASSLSGARETQYF